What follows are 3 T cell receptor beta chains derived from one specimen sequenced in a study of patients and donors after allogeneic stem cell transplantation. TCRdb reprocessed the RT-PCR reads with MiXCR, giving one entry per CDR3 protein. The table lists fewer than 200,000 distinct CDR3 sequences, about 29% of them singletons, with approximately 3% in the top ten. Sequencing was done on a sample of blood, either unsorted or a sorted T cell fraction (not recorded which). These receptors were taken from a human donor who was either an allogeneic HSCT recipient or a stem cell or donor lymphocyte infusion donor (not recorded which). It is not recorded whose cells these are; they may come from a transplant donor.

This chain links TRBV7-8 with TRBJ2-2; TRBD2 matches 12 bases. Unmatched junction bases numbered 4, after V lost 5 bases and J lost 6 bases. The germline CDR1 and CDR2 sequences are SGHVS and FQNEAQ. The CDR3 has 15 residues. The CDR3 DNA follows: TGTGCCAGCAGCCGACTAGCGGGAGTGGCCGGGGAGCTGTTTTTT. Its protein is CASSRLAGVAGELFF.

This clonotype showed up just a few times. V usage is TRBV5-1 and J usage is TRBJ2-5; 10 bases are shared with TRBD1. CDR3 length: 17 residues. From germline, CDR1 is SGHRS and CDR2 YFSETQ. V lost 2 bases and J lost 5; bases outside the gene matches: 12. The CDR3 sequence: CASSFSVGQGYRETQYF. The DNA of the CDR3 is TGCGCCAGCAGCTTCAGCGTGGGACAGGGGTATCGGGAGACCCAGTACTTC. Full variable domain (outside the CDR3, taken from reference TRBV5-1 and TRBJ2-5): KAGVTQTPRYLIKTRGQQVTLSCSPISGHRSVSWYQQTPGQGLQFLFEYFSETQRNKGNFPGRFSGRQFSNSRSEMNVSTLELGDSALYLCASSFSVGQGYRETQYFGPGTRLLVL.

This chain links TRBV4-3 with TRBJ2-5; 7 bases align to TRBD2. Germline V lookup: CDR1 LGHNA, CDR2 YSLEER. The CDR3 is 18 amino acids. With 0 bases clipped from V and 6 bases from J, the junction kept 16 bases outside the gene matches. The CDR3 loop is CASSQDLRNLGRVQTQYF. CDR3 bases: TGCGCCAGCAGCCAAGACCTCCGAAATTTAGGGAGGGTACAGACCCAGTACTTC.